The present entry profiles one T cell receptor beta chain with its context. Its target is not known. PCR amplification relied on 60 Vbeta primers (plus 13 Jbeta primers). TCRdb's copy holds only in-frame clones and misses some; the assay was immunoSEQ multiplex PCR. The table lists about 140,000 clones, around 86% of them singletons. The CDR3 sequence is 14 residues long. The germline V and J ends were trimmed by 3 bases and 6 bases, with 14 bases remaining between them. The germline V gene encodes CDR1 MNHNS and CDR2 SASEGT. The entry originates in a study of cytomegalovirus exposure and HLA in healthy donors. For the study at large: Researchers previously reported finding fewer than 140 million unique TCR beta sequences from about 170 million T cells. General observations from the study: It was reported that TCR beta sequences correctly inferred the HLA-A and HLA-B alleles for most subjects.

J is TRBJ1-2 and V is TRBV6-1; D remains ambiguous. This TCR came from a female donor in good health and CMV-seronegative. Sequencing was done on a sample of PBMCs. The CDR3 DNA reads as TGTGCCAGCAGTGAGGGTCCGGGGAGTAATGGCTACACCTTC. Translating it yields CASSEGPGSNGYTF.